The 11 T cell receptor beta chains below come from one sample, sequenced in a study of T cell responses to AZD1222 COVID-19 vaccine. The protocol was immunoSEQ multiplex PCR, while the TCRdb copy is restricted to in-frame clones and leaves out a portion. The table shows about 86,000 clones, with roughly nine tenths occurring only once. The material sequenced was peripheral blood, taken 28 days after the second AZD1222 dose. The source of these receptors is an adult who received the AZD1222 COVID-19 vaccine.

This rearrangement joins TRBV3-1 (or the pseudogene TRBV3-2) to TRBJ2-3; 11 bases fit TRBD2. CDR1 is LGHDT, CDR2 YNNKEL, per germline (reference sequence). The CDR3 is 16 residues long. V trimming: 4 bases; J trimming: 2 bases; junction bases outside the gene matches: 5. The DNA of the CDR3 is TGTGCCAGCAGCCCTCTAGCGGGGGGTTACACAGATACGCAGTATTTT. Its translation: CASSPLAGGYTDTQYF.

This clone was detected once. The chain carries TRBV19 and TRBJ2-3; 7 bases are a match to TRBD1. The germline V gene has CDR1 LNHDA and CDR2 SQIVND (reference sequence). The CDR3 covers 16 residues. Trimming removed 3 bases from V and 1 base from J; junction bases left unmatched: 7. The CDR3 region is CASSIPGTAGTDTQYF. The CDR3 coding sequence is TGTGCCAGTAGTATTCCAGGGACAGCAGGCACAGATACGCAGTATTTT.

The chain carries TRBV6-9 and TRBJ2-7; D remains ambiguous. There are 11 residues in the CDR3. Germline CDR1 and CDR2: MNHGY and SVAAGI. V lost 7 bases to trimming and J lost 6 bases, with 10 bases between them. In DNA form, the CDR3 reads TGTGCCAGCATTTGGGAATGCGAGCAGTACTTC. This sequence encodes CASIWECEQYF.

The CDR3 coding sequence is TGCGCCAGCAGCCAGAGGGGGGGGACAGATACGCAGTATTTT. Its translation: CASSQRGGTDTQYF. The chain combines TRBV4-3 with TRBJ2-3; a weak D match, TRBD2 (7 bases). CDR1 is LGHNA and CDR2 is YSLEER in the germline V gene. The CDR3 totals 14 residues. Trimming removed 3 bases from V and 3 bases from J, with 10 bases in between.

J is TRBJ2-3 and V is TRBV6-5, with TRBD2 as a possible D gene (6 bases). The CDR3 contains 15 residues. V was trimmed by 0 bases and J by 3 bases, leaving 10 bases between them. The germline gives CDR1 MNHEY, CDR2 SVGAGI. Written as DNA, the CDR3 is TGTGCCAGCAGTTACTCTTGGGGGGTGACAGATACGCAGTATTTT. It specifies CASSYSWGVTDTQYF.

This chain links TRBV3-1 (or the pseudogene TRBV3-2) with TRBJ2-3; 11 bases fit TRBD1. The ends lost 4 bases at V and 4 bases at J; junction bases unmatched: 7. Germline V lookup: CDR1 LGHDT, CDR2 YNNKEL (reference sequence). The CDR3 has 16 amino acids. The CDR3: CASSPRTGGWADTQYF. The CDR3 coding sequence is TGTGCCAGCAGCCCACGGACAGGGGGCTGGGCAGATACGCAGTATTTT.

This rearrangement joins TRBV4-2 to TRBJ2-3; 11 bases are a match to TRBD2. The CDR3 consists of 17 residues. Trimming at V came to 7 bases and at J to 6 bases, leaving 15 bases not matched to a gene. The germline CDR1 and CDR2 sequences are LGHNA and YNFKEQ. The CDR3 here is CASTWLLAGGGADTQYF. The CDR3, as DNA: TGTGCCAGCACCTGGTTGCTAGCGGGAGGAGGGGCGGATACGCAGTATTTT.

The chain is built from TRBV28 and TRBJ2-5; tentatively, D is TRBD2 (6 bases). The CDR3 runs 15 residues. The germline gives CDR1 MDHEN, CDR2 SYDVKM. V gave up 1 base and J gave up 2 bases, with 11 bases separating them. CDR3 sequence: CASSLSRGRQETQYF. As DNA, the CDR3 is TGTGCCAGCAGTTTATCGCGGGGCCGACAAGAGACCCAGTACTTC.

The rearrangement joins TRBV4-2 to TRBJ1-4, with a tentative D call TRBD1 (5 bases). In germline, CDR1 is LGHNA, CDR2 YNFKEQ. Trimming took off 1 base at V and 0 bases at J, with 12 bases between the two ends. This CDR3 has 17 residues. The CDR3 coding sequence is TGTGCCAGCAGCCAAGGGACACCTCCTACAACTAATGAAAAACTGTTTTTT. It encodes CASSQGTPPTTNEKLFF.

The chain links TRBV10-1 to TRBJ1-1, with a weak D call TRBD1 (5 bases). The ends were cut back, 6 bases at V and 3 bases at J, with 11 bases in the middle. The CDR3 consists of 13 residues. Germline V lookup: CDR1 WNHNN, CDR2 SYGVQD (reference sequence). The DNA for the CDR3 is TGCGCCAGCAGGATGGGGACCTACACTGAAGCTTTCTTT. Amino acid sequence: CASRMGTYTEAFF.

The rearrangement uses TRBV7-8 and TRBJ1-1; D not certain. Trimming left V 3 bases short and J 1 base short, with 9 bases between. There are 14 residues in the CDR3. The germline V gene encodes CDR1 SGHVS and CDR2 FQNEAQ. This CDR3 reads CASSLGGRNTEAFF. CDR3 DNA sequence: TGTGCCAGCAGCTTGGGCGGACGGAACACTGAAGCTTTCTTT.